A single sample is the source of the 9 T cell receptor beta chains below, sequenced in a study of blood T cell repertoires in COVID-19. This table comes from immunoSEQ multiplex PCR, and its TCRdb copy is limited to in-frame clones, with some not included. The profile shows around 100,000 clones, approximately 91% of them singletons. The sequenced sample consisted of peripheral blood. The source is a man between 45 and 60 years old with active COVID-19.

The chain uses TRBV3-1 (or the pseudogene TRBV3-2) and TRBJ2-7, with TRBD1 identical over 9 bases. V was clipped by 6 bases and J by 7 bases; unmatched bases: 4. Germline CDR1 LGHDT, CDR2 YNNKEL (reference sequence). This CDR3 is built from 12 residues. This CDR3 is CASSHRGREQYF. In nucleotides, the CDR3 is TGTGCCAGCAGTCACAGGGGGCGAGAGCAGTACTTC.

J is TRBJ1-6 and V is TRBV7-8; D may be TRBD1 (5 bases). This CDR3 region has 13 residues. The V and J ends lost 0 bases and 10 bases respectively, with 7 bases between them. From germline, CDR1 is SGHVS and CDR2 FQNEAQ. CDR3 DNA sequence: TGTGCCAGCAGCTTAGCGCAGGGATCACCCCTCCACTTT. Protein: CASSLAQGSPLHF. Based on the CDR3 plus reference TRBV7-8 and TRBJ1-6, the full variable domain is GAGVSQSPRYKVAKRGQDVALRCDPISGHVSLFWYQQALGQGPEFLTYFQNEAQLDKSGLPSDRFFAERPEGSVSTLKIQRTQQEDSAVYLCASSLAQGSPLHFGNGTRLTVT.

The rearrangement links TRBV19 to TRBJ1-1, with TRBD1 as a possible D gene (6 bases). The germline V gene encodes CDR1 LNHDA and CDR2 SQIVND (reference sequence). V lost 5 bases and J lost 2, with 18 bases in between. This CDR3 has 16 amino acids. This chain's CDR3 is CASSARPGHRNTEAFF. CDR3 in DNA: TGTGCCAGTAGTGCTCGCCCGGGACACCGAAACACTGAAGCTTTCTTT. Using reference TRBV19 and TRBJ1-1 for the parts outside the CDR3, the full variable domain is DGGITQSPKYLFRKEGQNVTLSCEQNLNHDAMYWYRQDPGQGLRLIYYSQIVNDFQKGDIAEGYSVSREKKESFPLTVTSAQKNPTAFYLCASSARPGHRNTEAFFGQGTRLTVV.

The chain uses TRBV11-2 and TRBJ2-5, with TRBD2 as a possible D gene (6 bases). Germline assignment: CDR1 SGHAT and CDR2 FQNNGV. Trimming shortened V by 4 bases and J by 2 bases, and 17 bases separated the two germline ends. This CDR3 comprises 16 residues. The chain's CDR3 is CASSSLRGGRQETQYF. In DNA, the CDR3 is TGTGCCAGCAGCTCATTACGGGGAGGACGGCAAGAGACCCAGTACTTC. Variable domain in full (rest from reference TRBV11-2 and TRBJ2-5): EAGVAQSPRYKIIEKRQSVAFWCNPISGHATLYWYQQILGQGPKLLIQFQNNGVVDDSQLPKDRFSAERLKGVDSTLKIQPAKLEDSAVYLCASSSLRGGRQETQYFGPGTRLLVL.

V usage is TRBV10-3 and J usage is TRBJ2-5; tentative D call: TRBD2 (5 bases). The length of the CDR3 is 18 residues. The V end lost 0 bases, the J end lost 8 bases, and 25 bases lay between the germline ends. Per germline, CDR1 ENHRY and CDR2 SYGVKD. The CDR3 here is CAISESKASLATRGTQYF. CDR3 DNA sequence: TGTGCCATCAGTGAGTCGAAGGCTTCCCTAGCCACCCGTGGAACCCAGTACTTC.

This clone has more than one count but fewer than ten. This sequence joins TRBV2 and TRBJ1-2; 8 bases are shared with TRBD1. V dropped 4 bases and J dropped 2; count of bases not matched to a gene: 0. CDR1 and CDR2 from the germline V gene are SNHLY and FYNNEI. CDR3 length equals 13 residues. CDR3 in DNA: TGTGCCAGCAGTGGGACAGGGAACTATGGCTACACCTTC. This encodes CASSGTGNYGYTF.

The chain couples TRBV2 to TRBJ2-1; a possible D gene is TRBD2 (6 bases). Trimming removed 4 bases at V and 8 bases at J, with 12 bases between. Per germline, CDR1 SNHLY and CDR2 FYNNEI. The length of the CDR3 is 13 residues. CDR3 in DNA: TGTGCCAGCAGTGTTAGGAGGGCCGATGAGCAGTTCTTC. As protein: CASSVRRADEQFF.

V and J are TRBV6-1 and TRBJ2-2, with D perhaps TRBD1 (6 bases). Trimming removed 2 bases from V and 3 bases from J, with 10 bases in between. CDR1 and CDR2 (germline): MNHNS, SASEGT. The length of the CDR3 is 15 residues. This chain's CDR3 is CASSEQTGYTGELFF. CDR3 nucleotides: TGTGCCAGCAGTGAACAGACAGGTTACACCGGGGAGCTGTTTTTT.

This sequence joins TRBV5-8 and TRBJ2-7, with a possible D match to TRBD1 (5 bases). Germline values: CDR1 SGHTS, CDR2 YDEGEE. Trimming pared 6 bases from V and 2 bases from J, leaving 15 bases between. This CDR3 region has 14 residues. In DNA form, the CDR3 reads TGTGCCAGCACACCCGGACACCTTACCTACGAGCAGTACGTC. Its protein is CASTPGHLTYEQYV.